Given below is one TCR beta chain in context. The target antigen is unknown. Preparation of the TCRbeta library involved a method that used unique molecular identifiers. Via MiXCR, TCRdb re-called the PCR reads, giving one row per CDR3 protein. The sample consists of about 900,000 distinct CDR3 sequences, roughly 29% of them appearing once. V was shortened by 0 bases and J by 5 bases, with 8 bases between the two germline ends. The length of the CDR3 is 13 residues. The sample comes from a study of T-cell reconstitution after alpha-beta-depleted transplantation in children. Study results and caveats: T-cell numbers and diversity one year post-transplant derived largely from freshly generated T cells.

The starting material was PBMCs, mostly from graft donor cells, obtained 360 days after TCRalphabeta/CD19-depleted stem cell transplant. V gene TRBV12-3 or TRBV12-4 combines with J gene TRBJ2-7, with D possibly matching TRBD2 (6 bases). This clonotype originated in a boy younger than two who had a stem cell transplant for SCID, so the T cells may come from the graft donor. CDR3 loop: CASSLARGDEQYF. CDR3 coding DNA: TGTGCCAGCAGTTTAGCGCGGGGCGACGAGCAGTACTTC.